These T cell receptor beta chains were read from a single sample in a study of T cells in tuberculosis. Sequenced by immunoSEQ multiplex PCR; TCRdb stores in-frame clones only, minus some. The sample records 30,000 to 35,000 clones, 85% to 95% being singletons. The material sequenced was PBMCs, taken at tuberculosis diagnosis. Receptors were obtained from an adult with tuberculosis. CDR3s include the opening cysteine and the closing phenylalanine or tryptophan. D genes are given only for firm matches. Clone size, where shown, is once, few, many, or a class for clones that have expanded.

D gene: -
J gene: TRBJ2-1
clone size: -
V gene: TRBV2
CDR3 protein: CASSYTGSEQFF
CDR3 DNA: TGTGCCAGCAGTTATACAGGATCCGAGCAGTTCTTC

D gene: TRBD1
J gene: TRBJ1-1
clone size: once
V gene: TRBV27
CDR3 protein: CASSLGQAMNTEAFF
CDR3 DNA: TGTGCCAGCAGCCTGGGACAGGCCATGAACACTGAAGCTTTCTTT

D gene: TRBD1
J gene: TRBJ2-7
clone size: -
V gene: TRBV6-6
CDR3 protein: CASRLGQGEYEQYF
CDR3 DNA: TGTGCCAGCAGACTGGGACAGGGGGAGTACGAGCAGTACTTC

D gene: -
J gene: TRBJ1-4
clone size: -
V gene: TRBV5-8
CDR3 protein: CASNLRTTNEKLFF
CDR3 DNA: TGTGCCAGCAACCTTAGAACAACTAATGAAAAACTGTTTTTT

D gene: -
J gene: TRBJ1-1
clone size: -
V gene: TRBV27
CDR3 protein: CASSLQLGANTEAFF
CDR3 DNA: TGTGCCAGCAGTTTACAACTTGGGGCGAACACTGAAGCTTTCTTT

D gene: TRBD1
J gene: TRBJ2-7
clone size: -
V gene: TRBV6-5
CDR3 protein: CASSYGQGAYEQYF
CDR3 DNA: TGTGCCAGCAGTTACGGCCAGGGGGCCTACGAGCAGTACTTC

D gene: TRBD1
J gene: TRBJ1-6
clone size: -
V gene: TRBV6-1
CDR3 protein: CASSEDTGGVDSPLHF
CDR3 DNA: TGTGCCAGCAGTGAAGACACAGGGGGAGTTGATTCACCCCTCCACTTT

D gene: TRBD1
J gene: TRBJ1-3
clone size: once
V gene: TRBV5-6
CDR3 protein: CASSLGTGLRGNTIYF
CDR3 DNA: TGTGCCAGCAGCTTGGGGACAGGGCTGCGTGGAAACACCATATATTTT

D gene: TRBD1
J gene: TRBJ1-6
clone size: few
V gene: TRBV4-2
CDR3 protein: CASSLGQGVSPLHF
CDR3 DNA: TGTGCCAGCAGCCTAGGGCAGGGGGTCTCACCCCTCCACTTT

D gene: TRBD1
J gene: TRBJ1-2
clone size: once
V gene: TRBV28
CDR3 protein: CASSFAAGGVNYGYTF
CDR3 DNA: TGTGCCAGCAGTTTCGCGGCAGGGGGCGTTAACTATGGCTACACCTTC

D gene: TRBD1
J gene: TRBJ2-2
clone size: -
V gene: TRBV15
CDR3 protein: CATSSPRDRAAGELFF
CDR3 DNA: TGTGCCACCAGCTCACCCCGGGACAGAGCGGCCGGGGAGCTGTTTTTT

D gene: -
J gene: TRBJ2-7
clone size: -
V gene: TRBV2
CDR3 protein: CASSDPARGAYEQYF
CDR3 DNA: TGTGCCAGCAGTGACCCGGCCAGGGGGGCGTACGAGCAGTACTTC

D gene: TRBD1
J gene: TRBJ1-4
clone size: once
V gene: TRBV19
CDR3 protein: CATMDRGGVEKLFF
CDR3 DNA: TGTGCCACCATGGACAGGGGAGGAGTTGAAAAACTGTTTTTT

D gene: -
J gene: TRBJ1-2
clone size: -
V gene: TRBV5-4
CDR3 protein: CASSFVPLYGYTF
CDR3 DNA: TGTGCCAGCAGCTTCGTCCCTCTGTATGGCTACACCTTC

D gene: TRBD1
J gene: TRBJ1-6
clone size: -
V gene: TRBV19
CDR3 protein: CASSIPTRDRGRIGSPLHF
CDR3 DNA: TGTGCCAGTAGTATCCCTACCCGGGACAGGGGGCGTATTGGGTCACCCCTCCACTTT

D gene: TRBD1
J gene: TRBJ1-2
clone size: few
V gene: TRBV6-5
CDR3 protein: CASRLMDRGGYGYTF
CDR3 DNA: TGTGCCAGCAGATTGATGGACAGGGGAGGGTATGGCTACACCTTC

D gene: -
J gene: TRBJ2-5
clone size: -
V gene: TRBV15
CDR3 protein: CATSEGLAGTQYF
CDR3 DNA: TGTGCCACCAGCGAGGGACTCGCAGGGACCCAGTACTTC

D gene: -
J gene: TRBJ2-5
clone size: -
V gene: TRBV19
CDR3 protein: CASSIGRGLPQETQYF
CDR3 DNA: TGTGCCAGTAGTATAGGCAGAGGACTACCTCAAGAGACCCAGTACTTC

D gene: TRBD2
J gene: TRBJ2-3
clone size: -
V gene: TRBV15
CDR3 protein: CATSAPSQLAGVLSDTQYF
CDR3 DNA: TGTGCCACCAGCGCCCCTAGCCAACTAGCGGGGGTACTGTCAGATACGCAGTATTTT

D gene: -
J gene: TRBJ1-1
clone size: -
V gene: TRBV6-5
CDR3 protein: CASSPEGVRNTEAFF
CDR3 DNA: TGTGCCAGCAGTCCCGAAGGGGTCAGGAACACTGAAGCTTTCTTT

D gene: -
J gene: TRBJ1-6
clone size: -
V gene: TRBV2
CDR3 protein: CASKLDSGSPLHF
CDR3 DNA: TGTGCCAGCAAGCTAGACAGTGGTTCACCCCTCCACTTT

D gene: TRBD2
J gene: TRBJ2-2
clone size: -
V gene: TRBV10-2
CDR3 protein: CASSLAGPSTGELFF
CDR3 DNA: TGCGCCAGCAGTCTAGCGGGGCCAAGCACCGGGGAGCTGTTTTTT

D gene: -
J gene: TRBJ1-6
clone size: -
V gene: TRBV30
CDR3 protein: CAWSIAGKGNSPLHF
CDR3 DNA: TGTGCCTGGAGTATAGCAGGGAAGGGTAATTCACCCCTCCACTTT

D gene: -
J gene: TRBJ1-2
clone size: -
V gene: TRBV6-6
CDR3 protein: CASSYGGGGDGYTF
CDR3 DNA: TGTGCCAGCAGTTATGGGGGCGGGGGAGATGGCTACACCTTC

D gene: TRBD1
J gene: TRBJ2-2
clone size: -
V gene: TRBV11-3
CDR3 protein: CASGPGPDRGLTGELFF
CDR3 DNA: TGTGCCAGCGGCCCCGGCCCCGACAGGGGGCTTACCGGGGAGCTGTTTTTT

D gene: -
J gene: TRBJ2-2
clone size: -
V gene: TRBV19
CDR3 protein: CASSIGGVTGELFF
CDR3 DNA: TGTGCCAGTAGTATAGGGGGCGTCACCGGGGAGCTGTTTTTT

D gene: -
J gene: TRBJ2-7
clone size: -
V gene: TRBV29-1
CDR3 protein: CSVEGTGAADEQYF
CDR3 DNA: TGCAGCGTTGAAGGAACTGGGGCTGCGGACGAGCAGTACTTC

D gene: -
J gene: TRBJ1-1
clone size: -
V gene: TRBV7-2
CDR3 protein: CASSFSMNTEAFF
CDR3 DNA: TGTGCCAGCAGCTTTAGTATGAACACTGAAGCTTTCTTT

D gene: -
J gene: TRBJ2-2
clone size: -
V gene: TRBV6-1
CDR3 protein: CASSEGAGDTGELFF
CDR3 DNA: TGTGCCAGCAGTGAAGGGGCAGGGGACACCGGGGAGCTGTTTTTT

D gene: TRBD2
J gene: TRBJ2-1
clone size: medium-sized
V gene: TRBV6-4
CDR3 protein: CASSRLAGGSEEQFF
CDR3 DNA: TGTGCCAGCAGTCGACTAGCGGGGGGCTCGGAGGAGCAGTTCTTC

D gene: -
J gene: TRBJ2-2
clone size: -
V gene: TRBV7-2
CDR3 protein: CASSVNKNTGELFF
CDR3 DNA: TGTGCCAGCAGCGTAAACAAGAACACCGGGGAGCTGTTTTTT

D gene: TRBD1
J gene: TRBJ2-7
clone size: -
V gene: TRBV4-3
CDR3 protein: CASRMGQGSYEQYF
CDR3 DNA: TGCGCCAGCAGGATGGGACAGGGATCCTACGAGCAGTACTTC

D gene: TRBD2
J gene: TRBJ2-2
clone size: -
V gene: TRBV30
CDR3 protein: CASEGGTSGGAVNTGELFF
CDR3 DNA: TGTGCTTCAGAGGGAGGAACTAGCGGGGGGGCCGTTAACACCGGGGAGCTGTTTTTT

D gene: -
J gene: TRBJ2-7
clone size: -
V gene: TRBV2
CDR3 protein: CASSPWQGYEQYF
CDR3 DNA: TGTGCCAGCAGCCCCTGGCAGGGCTACGAGCAGTACTTC

D gene: -
J gene: TRBJ2-3
clone size: -
V gene: TRBV9
CDR3 protein: CASSPLRGTDTQYF
CDR3 DNA: TGTGCCAGCAGCCCACTCCGGGGCACAGATACGCAGTATTTT

D gene: -
J gene: TRBJ2-1
clone size: -
V gene: TRBV7-6
CDR3 protein: CASSEGAGKYNEQFF
CDR3 DNA: TGTGCCAGCAGCGAAGGGGCGGGGAAATACAATGAGCAGTTCTTC

D gene: TRBD2
J gene: TRBJ2-3
clone size: -
V gene: TRBV6-4
CDR3 protein: CASSGTSDTDTQYF
CDR3 DNA: TGTGCCAGCAGTGGTACTAGCGACACAGATACGCAGTATTTT

D gene: -
J gene: TRBJ1-5
clone size: -
V gene: TRBV7-8
CDR3 protein: CASSLGTDKQPQHF
CDR3 DNA: TGTGCCAGCAGCTTAGGGACAGATAAACAGCCCCAGCATTTT

D gene: TRBD2
J gene: TRBJ2-4
clone size: -
V gene: TRBV30
CDR3 protein: CAWSSLRTSGVLAKNIQYF
CDR3 DNA: TGTGCCTGGAGTTCTCTCAGGACTAGCGGGGTCCTAGCCAAAAACATTCAGTACTTC

D gene: -
J gene: TRBJ2-3
clone size: -
V gene: TRBV4-1
CDR3 protein: CASSQDSSTDTQYF
CDR3 DNA: TGCGCCAGCAGCCAAGATAGCAGCACAGATACGCAGTATTTT

D gene: -
J gene: TRBJ2-3
clone size: -
V gene: TRBV4-2
CDR3 protein: CASSRRWEEEDTQYF
CDR3 DNA: TGTGCCAGCAGCCGGCGCTGGGAGGAGGAAGATACGCAGTATTTT

D gene: -
J gene: TRBJ2-3
clone size: -
V gene: TRBV6-6
CDR3 protein: CASSYWQGGSDTQYF
CDR3 DNA: TGTGCCAGCAGTTATTGGCAGGGTGGTTCAGATACGCAGTATTTT

D gene: TRBD2
J gene: TRBJ2-7
clone size: -
V gene: TRBV2
CDR3 protein: CASSEATGGTYEQYF
CDR3 DNA: TGTGCCAGCAGTGAAGCGACGGGGGGGACCTACGAGCAGTACTTC

D gene: -
J gene: TRBJ2-3
clone size: -
V gene: TRBV9
CDR3 protein: CASSLGTDTQYF
CDR3 DNA: TGTGCCAGCAGCCTCGGCACAGATACGCAGTATTTT

D gene: TRBD1
J gene: TRBJ2-7
clone size: -
V gene: TRBV6-1
CDR3 protein: CASTDRVFSEQYF
CDR3 DNA: TGTGCCAGCACGGACAGGGTTTTTTCCGAGCAGTACTTC

D gene: -
J gene: TRBJ1-3
clone size: once
V gene: TRBV4-2
CDR3 protein: CASRNQGTGNTIYF
CDR3 DNA: TGTGCCAGCAGAAATCAGGGGACTGGAAACACCATATATTTT

D gene: -
J gene: TRBJ1-4
clone size: -
V gene: TRBV11-2
CDR3 protein: CATGGGPNEKLFF
CDR3 DNA: TGTGCCACGGGGGGCGGACCTAATGAAAAACTGTTTTTT

D gene: -
J gene: TRBJ1-4
clone size: -
V gene: TRBV6-5
CDR3 protein: CASSYSNRDNEKLFF
CDR3 DNA: TGTGCCAGCAGTTACTCGAACAGGGATAATGAAAAACTGTTTTTT

D gene: -
J gene: TRBJ1-6
clone size: -
V gene: TRBV11-2
CDR3 protein: CASSLDQGRQLNSPLHF
CDR3 DNA: TGTGCCAGCAGCTTAGATCAGGGCAGACAACTAAATTCACCCCTCCACTTT

D gene: TRBD1
J gene: TRBJ2-7
clone size: -
V gene: TRBV6-5
CDR3 protein: CASSYSSQGISREQYF
CDR3 DNA: TGTGCCAGCAGTTACTCATCACAGGGGATTTCGAGGGAGCAGTACTTC

D gene: -
J gene: TRBJ1-5
clone size: once
V gene: TRBV6-1
CDR3 protein: CASSERVLENQPQHF
CDR3 DNA: TGTGCCAGCAGTGAACGGGTTTTGGAGAATCAGCCCCAGCATTTT

D gene: -
J gene: TRBJ2-7
clone size: once
V gene: TRBV27
CDR3 protein: CASNREDNPREQYF
CDR3 DNA: TGTGCCAGCAACAGGGAAGACAATCCGCGCGAGCAGTACTTC

D gene: TRBD1
J gene: TRBJ1-2
clone size: -
V gene: TRBV19
CDR3 protein: CASTNRGNYGYTF
CDR3 DNA: TGTGCCAGTACCAACAGGGGAAACTATGGCTACACCTTC

D gene: -
J gene: TRBJ2-3
clone size: -
V gene: TRBV5-5
CDR3 protein: CASSLTGTITQYF
CDR3 DNA: TGTGCCAGCAGCTTGACGGGTACGATTACGCAGTATTTT

D gene: TRBD1
J gene: TRBJ2-4
clone size: once
V gene: TRBV6-5
CDR3 protein: CASSFLGGSAKNIQYF
CDR3 DNA: TGTGCCAGCAGTTTCCTAGGGGGCTCCGCCAAAAACATTCAGTACTTC

D gene: -
J gene: TRBJ1-2
clone size: few
V gene: TRBV19
CDR3 protein: CASRLDSSNYGYTF
CDR3 DNA: TGTGCCAGTAGGCTTGACAGCTCTAACTATGGCTACACCTTC

D gene: -
J gene: TRBJ2-7
clone size: once
V gene: TRBV5-1
CDR3 protein: CASSLGGSTYEQYF
CDR3 DNA: TGCGCCAGCAGCTTGGGGGGCAGCACCTACGAGCAGTACTTC

D gene: -
J gene: TRBJ1-4
clone size: -
V gene: TRBV9
CDR3 protein: CASSDLGRYGEKLFF
CDR3 DNA: TGTGCCAGCAGCGACCTTGGCAGGTACGGCGAAAAACTGTTTTTT

D gene: TRBD1
J gene: TRBJ1-1
clone size: -
V gene: TRBV6-5
CDR3 protein: CASSYSTRGLGTEAFF
CDR3 DNA: TGTGCCAGCAGTTACTCGACTAGGGGGCTAGGAACTGAAGCTTTCTTT